The text below deals with one T cell receptor (beta chain). Its specificity is unknown. The data belong to a study of graft-versus-host responses after intestinal transplantation. Study-wide background: Every one of the recipients received anti-thymocyte globulin induction and afterwards took tacrolimus and steroids for around 3 years. Findings and caveats of the study: Recipient bone marrow held GvH clones, some seen earlier in ileum or blood. Allograft graft-versus-host to host-versus-graft clonal ratios ran high in patients with graft-donor T cell macrochimerism. Early after transplant, HvG clones declined as circulating GvH clones peaked.

The CDR3 extends over 16 amino acids. Per the germline V gene, CDR1 is SGDLS and CDR2 is YYNGEE. Trimming removed 2 bases from V and 9 bases from J; junction bases left unmatched: 5. Only in-frame clones appear in the TCRdb table, and some are missing; sequencing was by immunoSEQ multiplex PCR. The sample holds about 80,000 clones; approximately 91% are singletons and the top ten take approximately 0.34%. This TCR came from a human donor who received an intestinal transplant. The sample here was unstimulated CD4+ T cells sorted from spleen or lymph node cells, taken before intestinal transplant. The chain combines TRBV9 with TRBJ2-1, with 16 bases aligning to TRBD2. Written as DNA, the CDR3 is TGTGCCAGCAGCGTGGGGACTAGCGGGGGGGCCGGTGAGCAGTTCTTC. Amino acids: CASSVGTSGGAGEQFF.